Only a few counts were recorded for the clone carrying this TCR beta chain. As yet, its antigen is unknown. One junction end disagrees with the germline gene, perhaps due to a read error. The data stem from a study of T cell repertoires in cytomegalovirus infection. Study-wide background: Based on public TCR beta signatures, there were indications of CMV infection and of a matching HLA type. Study-level points and caveats: Within the response measured ex vivo, HLA-C-restricted CMV-specific TCR beta clonotypes were dominant.

A single record per CDR3 protein comes from TCRdb applying MiXCR to the reads. The profile shows about 920,000 distinct CDR3 sequences, roughly 30% of them singletons. The CDR3 contains 13 residues. V gene TRBV12-3 or TRBV12-4 combines with J gene TRBJ2-1; D not certain. The sequenced sample was cultured CD8+ T cells from PBMCs, obtained from culture after CMV antigen stimulation. The sequence came from a human donor in good health (CMV status not recorded). Some clones in this sample may be carry-over from other donors' samples. CDR3 coding DNA: TGTGCCAACAGTTTATCGGAGAACGGTGAGCAGTTCTTC. This translates into CANSLSENGEQFF.